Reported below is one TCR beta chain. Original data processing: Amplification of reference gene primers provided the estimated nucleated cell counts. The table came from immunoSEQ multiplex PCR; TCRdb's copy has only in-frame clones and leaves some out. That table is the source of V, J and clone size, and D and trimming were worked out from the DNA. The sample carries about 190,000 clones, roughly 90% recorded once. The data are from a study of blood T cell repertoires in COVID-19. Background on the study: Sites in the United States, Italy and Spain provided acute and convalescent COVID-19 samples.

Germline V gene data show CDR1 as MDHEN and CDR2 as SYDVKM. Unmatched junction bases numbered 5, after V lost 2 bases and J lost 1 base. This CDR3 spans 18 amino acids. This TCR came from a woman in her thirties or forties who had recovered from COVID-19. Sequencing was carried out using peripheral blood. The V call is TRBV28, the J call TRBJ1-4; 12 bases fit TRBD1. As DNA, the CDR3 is TGTGCCAGCAGTTTAGGGACAGGGGGCAAGAGAACTAATGAAAAACTGTTTTTT. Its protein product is CASSLGTGGKRTNEKLFF.